The clone carrying this TCR beta chain was counted ten times or more. The antigen is not known. Authors of the study amplified TCR beta CDR3 regions from RNA transcripts. Initially, a first-round RT-PCR of the TCR CDR3 employed the HTBI primer set. TCRdb used MiXCR to reprocess the multiplex PCR reads, holding one entry per CDR3 protein. Among about 380,000 distinct CDR3 sequences listed, approximately 18% were seen once. The germline V and J ends were trimmed by 5 bases and 8 bases, with 12 bases remaining between them. This CDR3 is built from 12 residues. This sample stems from a study of T cells in Graves' hyperthyroidism and ophthalmopathy. Overall study results and limits: The blood repertoire included most of the expanded thyroid clonotypes above 0.001. From stable hyperthyroidism, ophthalmopathy was separated by a 13 V-J model.

V is TRBV12-3 or TRBV12-4 and J is TRBJ1-2; D is possibly TRBD1 (5 bases). Sequencing was done on a sample of blood. The origin of this receptor is a man aged 18-30 years with Graves' ophthalmopathy. The DNA for the CDR3 is TGTGCCAGCAGTCCGACGACAGACGGCTACACCTTC. Translated: CASSPTTDGYTF.